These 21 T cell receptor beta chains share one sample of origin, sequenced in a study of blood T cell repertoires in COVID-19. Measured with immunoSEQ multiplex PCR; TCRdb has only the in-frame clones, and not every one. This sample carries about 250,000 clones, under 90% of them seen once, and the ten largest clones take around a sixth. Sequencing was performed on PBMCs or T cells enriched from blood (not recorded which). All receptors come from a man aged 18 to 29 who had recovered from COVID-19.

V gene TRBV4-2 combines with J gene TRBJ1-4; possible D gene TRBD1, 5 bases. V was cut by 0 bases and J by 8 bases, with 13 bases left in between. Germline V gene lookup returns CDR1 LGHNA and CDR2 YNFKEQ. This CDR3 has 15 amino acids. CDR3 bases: TGTGCCAGCAGCCAAGACGGGGGGAATTGGGAAAAACTGTTTTTT. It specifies CASSQDGGNWEKLFF.

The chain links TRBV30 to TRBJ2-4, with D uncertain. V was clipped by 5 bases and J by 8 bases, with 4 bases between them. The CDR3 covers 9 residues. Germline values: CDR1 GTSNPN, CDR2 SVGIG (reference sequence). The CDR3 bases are TGTGCCTGGTATGACATTCAGTACTTC. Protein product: CAWYDIQYF.

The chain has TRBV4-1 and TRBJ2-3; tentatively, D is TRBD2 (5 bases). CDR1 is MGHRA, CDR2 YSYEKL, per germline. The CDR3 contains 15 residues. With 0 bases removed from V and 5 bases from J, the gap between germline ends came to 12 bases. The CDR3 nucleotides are TGCGCCAGCAGCCAAGAACAGCCGGGGATAGATACGCAGTATTTT. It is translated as CASSQEQPGIDTQYF.

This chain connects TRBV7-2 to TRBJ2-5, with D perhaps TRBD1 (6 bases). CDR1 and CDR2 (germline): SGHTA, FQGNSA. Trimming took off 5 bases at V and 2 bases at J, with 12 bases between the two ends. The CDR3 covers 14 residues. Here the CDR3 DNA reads TGTGCCAGCAGCCAGGGGCAGGGGCAAGAGACCCAGTACTTC. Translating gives CASSQGQGQETQYF.

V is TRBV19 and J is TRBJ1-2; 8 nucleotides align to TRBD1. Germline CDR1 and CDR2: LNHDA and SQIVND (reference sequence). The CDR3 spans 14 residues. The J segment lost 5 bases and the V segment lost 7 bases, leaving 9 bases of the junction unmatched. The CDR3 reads CASTYRDRKYGYTF. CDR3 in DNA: TGTGCCAGTACCTACCGGGACAGGAAATATGGCTACACCTTC.

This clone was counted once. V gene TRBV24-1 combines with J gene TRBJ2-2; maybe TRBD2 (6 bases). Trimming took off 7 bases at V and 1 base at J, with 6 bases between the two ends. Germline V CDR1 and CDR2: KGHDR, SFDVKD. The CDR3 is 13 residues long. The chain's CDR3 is CATRRGNTGELFF. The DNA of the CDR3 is TGTGCCACCAGGCGGGGGAACACCGGGGAGCTGTTTTTT.

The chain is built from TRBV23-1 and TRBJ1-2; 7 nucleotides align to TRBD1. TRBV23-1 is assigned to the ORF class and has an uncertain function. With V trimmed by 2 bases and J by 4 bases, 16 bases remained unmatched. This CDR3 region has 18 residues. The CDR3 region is CASSQPGTAPRVTYGYTF. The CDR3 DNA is TGCGCCAGCAGTCAACCCGGGACAGCGCCCCGAGTCACCTATGGCTACACCTTC.

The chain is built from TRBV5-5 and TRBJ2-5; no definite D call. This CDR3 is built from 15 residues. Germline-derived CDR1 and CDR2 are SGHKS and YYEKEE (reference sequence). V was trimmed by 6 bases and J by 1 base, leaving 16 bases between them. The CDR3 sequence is CASITKVGGQETQYF. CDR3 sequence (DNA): TGTGCCAGCATCACGAAGGTCGGCGGCCAAGAGACCCAGTACTTC. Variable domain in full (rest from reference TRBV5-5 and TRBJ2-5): DAGVTQSPTHLIKTRGQQVTLRCSPISGHKSVSWYQQVLGQGPQFIFQYYEKEERGRGNFPDRFSARQFPNYSSELNVNALLLGDSALYLCASITKVGGQETQYFGPGTRLLVL.

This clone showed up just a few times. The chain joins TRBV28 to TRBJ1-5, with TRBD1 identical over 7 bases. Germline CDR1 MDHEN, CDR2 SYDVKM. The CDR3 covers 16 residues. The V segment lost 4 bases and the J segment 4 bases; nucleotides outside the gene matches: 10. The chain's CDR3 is CASSSTGQARNQPQHF. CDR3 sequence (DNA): TGTGCCAGCAGTTCTACCGGACAGGCTCGAAATCAGCCCCAGCATTTT.

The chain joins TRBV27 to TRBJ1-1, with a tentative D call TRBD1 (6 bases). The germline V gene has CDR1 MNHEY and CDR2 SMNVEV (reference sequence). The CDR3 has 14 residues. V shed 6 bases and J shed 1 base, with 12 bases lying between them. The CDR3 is CASRRGFGNTEAFF. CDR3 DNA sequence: TGTGCCAGCAGAAGGGGGTTCGGGAACACTGAAGCTTTCTTT.

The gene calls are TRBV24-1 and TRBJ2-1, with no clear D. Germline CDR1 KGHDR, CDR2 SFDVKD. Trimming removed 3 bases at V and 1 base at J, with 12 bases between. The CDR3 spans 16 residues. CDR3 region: CATSDPKTDSYNEQFF. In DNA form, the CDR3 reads TGTGCCACCAGTGATCCCAAGACTGATTCCTACAATGAGCAGTTCTTC.

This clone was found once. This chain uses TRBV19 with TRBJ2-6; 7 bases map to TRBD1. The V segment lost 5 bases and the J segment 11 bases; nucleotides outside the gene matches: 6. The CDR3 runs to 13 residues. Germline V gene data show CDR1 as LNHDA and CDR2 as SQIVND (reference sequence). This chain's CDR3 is CASSLGDSYVLTF. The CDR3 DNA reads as TGTGCCAGTAGTCTGGGGGACAGCTACGTCCTGACTTTC. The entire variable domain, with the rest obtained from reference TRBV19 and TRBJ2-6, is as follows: DGGITQSPKYLFRKEGQNVTLSCEQNLNHDAMYWYRQDPGQGLRLIYYSQIVNDFQKGDIAEGYSVSREKKESFPLTVTSAQKNPTAFYLCASSLGDSYVLTFGAGSRLTVL.

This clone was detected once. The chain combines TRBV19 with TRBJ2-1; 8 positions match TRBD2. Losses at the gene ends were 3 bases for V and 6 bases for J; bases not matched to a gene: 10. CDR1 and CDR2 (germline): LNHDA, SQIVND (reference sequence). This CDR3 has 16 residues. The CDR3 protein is CASSIGSGGGTNEQFF. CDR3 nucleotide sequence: TGTGCCAGTAGTATTGGGTCGGGAGGGGGGACCAATGAGCAGTTCTTC.

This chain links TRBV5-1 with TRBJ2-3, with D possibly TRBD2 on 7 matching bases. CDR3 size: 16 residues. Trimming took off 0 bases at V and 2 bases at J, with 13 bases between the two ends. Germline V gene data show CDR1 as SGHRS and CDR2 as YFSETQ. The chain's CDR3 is CASSLGGGGHTDTQYF. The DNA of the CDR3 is TGCGCCAGCAGCTTGGGCGGCGGGGGCCACACAGATACGCAGTATTTT.

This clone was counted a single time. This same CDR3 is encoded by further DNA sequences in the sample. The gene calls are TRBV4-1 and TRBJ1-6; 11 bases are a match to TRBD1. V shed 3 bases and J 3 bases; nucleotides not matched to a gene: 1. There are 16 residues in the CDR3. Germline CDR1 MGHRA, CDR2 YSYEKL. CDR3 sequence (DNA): TGCGCCAGCAGCCAGGGACAGGGGGGCTATAATTCACCCCTCCACTTT. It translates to CASSQGQGGYNSPLHF.

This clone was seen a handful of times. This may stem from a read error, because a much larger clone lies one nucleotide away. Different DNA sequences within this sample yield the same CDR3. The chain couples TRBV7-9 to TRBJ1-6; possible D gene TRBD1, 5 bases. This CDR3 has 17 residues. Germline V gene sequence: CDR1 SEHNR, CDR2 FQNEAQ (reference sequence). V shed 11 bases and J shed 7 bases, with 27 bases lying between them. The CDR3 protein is CARPTHDRGGVNSPLHF. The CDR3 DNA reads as TGTGCCCGCCCCACCCACGACCGGGGGGGAGTAAATTCACCCCTCCACTTT.

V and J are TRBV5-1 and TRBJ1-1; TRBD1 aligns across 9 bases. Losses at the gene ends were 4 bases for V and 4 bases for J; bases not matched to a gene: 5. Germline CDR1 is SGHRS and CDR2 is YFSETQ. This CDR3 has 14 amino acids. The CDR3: CASSLGQGLTEAFF. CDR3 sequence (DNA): TGCGCCAGCAGCCTGGGACAGGGACTCACTGAAGCTTTCTTT.

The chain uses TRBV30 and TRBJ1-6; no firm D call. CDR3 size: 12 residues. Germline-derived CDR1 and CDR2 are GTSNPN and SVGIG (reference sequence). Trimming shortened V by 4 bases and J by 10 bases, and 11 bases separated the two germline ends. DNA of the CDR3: TGTGCCTGGACCGAGGGCTGGTCACCCCTCCACTTT. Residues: CAWTEGWSPLHF. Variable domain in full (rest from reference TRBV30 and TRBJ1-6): SQTIHQWPATLVQPVGSPLSLECTVEGTSNPNLYWYRQAAGRGLQLLFYSVGIGQISSEVPQNLSASRPQDRQFILSSKKLLLSDSGFYLCAWTEGWSPLHFGNGTRLTVT.

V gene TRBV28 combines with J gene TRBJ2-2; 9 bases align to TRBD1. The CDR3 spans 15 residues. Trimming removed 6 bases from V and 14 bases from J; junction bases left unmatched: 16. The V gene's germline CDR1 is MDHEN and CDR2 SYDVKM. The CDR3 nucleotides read TGTGCCAGCAGAGGGACAGGGTTTGGGAGACCTCTACTGTTTTTT. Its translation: CASRGTGFGRPLLFF.

CDR3 sequence reads: CASIKGWSSYEQYF. CDR3 DNA sequence: TGTGCCAGCATCAAGGGGTGGAGCTCCTACGAGCAGTACTTC. This chain connects TRBV28 to TRBJ2-7, with D maybe TRBD1 (5 bases). CDR1 MDHEN and CDR2 SYDVKM come from the germline V gene. CDR3 length: 14 residues. V was clipped by 7 bases and J by 0 bases, with 13 bases between them.

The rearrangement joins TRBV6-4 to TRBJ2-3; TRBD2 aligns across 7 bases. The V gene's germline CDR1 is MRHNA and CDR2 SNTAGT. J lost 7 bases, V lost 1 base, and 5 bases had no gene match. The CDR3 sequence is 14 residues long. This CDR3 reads CASSDLAGVYTQYF. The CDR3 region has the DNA TGTGCCAGCAGTGACTTGGCGGGAGTATATACGCAGTATTTT.